This is a list of T cell receptor beta chains from one sample in a study of shared clonotypes between healthy human individuals. Generated by immunoSEQ multiplex PCR, the TCRdb table keeps only in-frame clones and is missing some. The sample includes under 1,900,000 clones, 98% seen only once; the top ten take 0.3% to 0.45%. The source material was naive CD4+ T cells sorted from blood. The receptors derive from a man aged 25-45 years in good health. The conserved cysteine and the conserved F or W are not part of the CDR3 here.

TRBJ1-5 TRBV29-1 SVRQGTNSNQPQH
TRBJ1-5 TRBV30 AWKFRTPSNQPQH
TRBJ1-4 TRBV2 ASSVRGGVGKLF
TRBJ2-1 TRBV7-3 ASSLVDNEQF
TRBJ2-3 TRBV9 ASSAPGGSTDTQY
TRBJ1-2 TRBV15 ATSRAGQHTYGYT
TRBJ2-1 TRBV5-4 ASSLKGPINEQF
TRBJ1-5 TRBV5-1 ASSPTGTGAEPQH
TRBJ2-7 TRBV2 ASSDLRGYEQY
TRBJ2-2 TRBV28 ASSLSGHRGEDTGELF
TRBJ2-7 TRBV10-2 ASSLRQGDYEQY
TRBJ2-7 TRBV5-1 ASSLGGTSATYEQY
TRBJ2-1 TRBV7-3 ASSEFGLIANEQF
TRBJ2-2 TRBV10-3 AISERGTGSTGELF
TRBJ2-7 TRBV5-1 ASSLALAELRGQY
TRBJ1-5 TRBV18 ASSPTRGRSNQPQH
TRBJ2-1 TRBV5-1 ASSLLASALPKTNEQF
TRBJ2-5 TRBV10-3 AISESNPRPKETQY
TRBJ2-3 TRBV2 ASSQEWGPLSTDTQY
TRBJ2-7 TRBV19 ASRLAGSSYEQY
TRBJ1-1 TRBV28 ASSAMGGNTEAF
TRBJ2-3 TRBV18 ASSPASGRVQDTQY
TRBJ2-5 TRBV6-5 ASYSRGIETQY
TRBJ2-5 TRBV5-6 ASRVGRGKETQY
TRBJ2-3 TRBV28 ASTPSGGNTDTQY
TRBJ2-7 TRBV9 ASSVYGSSYEQY
TRBJ2-7 TRBV6-5 ASSGYEQY
TRBJ2-1 TRBV6-1 ASSEWDNEQF
TRBJ2-5 TRBV28 ASTLGETQY
TRBJ2-6 TRBV5-1 ASSLGDRESGANVLT
TRBJ2-1 TRBV5-1 ASSSGDPEWESYYNEQF
TRBJ2-1 TRBV19 ASSPIRAGGLYNEQF
TRBJ2-3 TRBV18 ASFASSSTDTQY
TRBJ2-7 TRBV7-9 ASSSSTAGQGYWYEQY
TRBJ2-1 TRBV10-3 AISPGETEQF
TRBJ1-2 TRBV6-5 ASSNGGVNYGYT
TRBJ2-2 TRBV5-1 ASSPVGQLDTGELF
TRBJ1-1 TRBV19 ASSISGTVRNEAF
TRBJ2-1 TRBV10-3 AISESADEQF
TRBJ2-3 TRBV10-3 AITASGASTDTQY
TRBJ2-1 TRBV11-2 ASSALLAGGDNEQF
TRBJ2-7 TRBV11-2 ASSLFLAGVSYEQY
TRBJ2-1 TRBV27 ASTAILAGGYNEQF
TRBJ2-5 TRBV7-9 ASTSTFGVQTETQY
TRBJ1-1 TRBV4-1 ASSPLAATQGEAF
TRBJ1-5 TRBV7-9 ASSPSLGPFHQPQH
TRBJ2-1 TRBV10-1 ASSDGQRMGEQF
TRBJ2-7 TRBV10-2 ASSDLLAASYEQY
TRBJ2-7 TRBV2 ASSGVDSSYEQY
TRBJ1-4 TRBV15 ATKTVNNEKLF
TRBJ2-7 TRBV6-5 ASSSNLAGVSSGQY
TRBJ2-7 TRBV5-1 ASSLGLADSYEQY